Listed below are T cell receptor beta chains from one sample, sequenced in a study of OX40 agonist ivuxolimab in advanced cancers. Repertoires were generated with immunoSEQ multiplex PCR, while TCRdb's copy carries only in-frame clones and drops some. The sample holds about 76,000 clones, approximately 91% seen once. The sequenced sample was CD4+ or CD8+ T cells sorted from blood, obtained in a trial of the OX40 agonist ivuxolimab. Source of these receptors: an adult with an advanced solid tumor such as melanoma, head and neck, liver or kidney cancer. The CDR3 runs from the conserved cysteine through the conserved F or W. A D gene is named only where the DNA matches it firmly. Not every row has a clone size; where given, it reads once, few, many or a size class.

J gene,V gene,clone size,D gene,CDR3 protein,CDR3 DNA
TRBJ2-1,TRBV11-3,-,TRBD1,CASSLGNNRGPNEQFF,TGTGCCAGCAGCTTAGGGAATAACAGGGGGCCCAATGAGCAGTTCTTC
TRBJ1-1,TRBV11-2,-,-,CASSLREPGEGMNTEAFF,TGTGCCAGCAGCTTACGGGAACCGGGGGAAGGGATGAACACTGAAGCTTTCTTT
TRBJ1-2,TRBV27,-,-,CASSPPGASYGYTF,TGTGCCAGCAGTCCCCCGGGGGCATCCTATGGCTACACCTTC
TRBJ2-1,TRBV19,-,-,CASSIYGGTYNEQFF,TGTGCCAGTAGTATATACGGGGGCACATACAATGAGCAGTTCTTC
TRBJ2-3,TRBV5-1,-,-,CASSHFPTRTTDTQYF,TGCGCCAGCAGCCACTTTCCGACCCGGACTACAGATACGCAGTATTTT
TRBJ2-2,TRBV7-8,-,-,CASSLVLGLAGTGELFF,TGTGCCAGCAGCTTGGTTCTGGGGCTAGCCGGAACCGGGGAGCTGTTTTTT
TRBJ1-1,TRBV19,many,-,CASSDRFTEAFF,TGTGCCAGTAGCGACAGATTCACTGAAGCTTTCTTT
TRBJ2-3,TRBV11-3,-,TRBD1,CASSSPGTDTDTQYF,TGTGCCAGCAGCTCCCCGGGGACAGACACAGATACGCAGTATTTT
TRBJ2-7,TRBV30,-,-,CAWSVGLVYEQYF,TGTGCCTGGAGTGTCGGTCTAGTCTACGAGCAGTACTTC
TRBJ1-4,TRBV5-4,-,-,CASSLRSTNEKLFF,TGTGCCAGCAGCTTACGATCAACTAATGAAAAACTGTTTTTT
TRBJ2-2,TRBV19,-,TRBD1,CASSRDSSTGELFF,TGTGCCAGTAGTAGGGACAGCAGCACCGGGGAGCTGTTTTTT
TRBJ2-1,TRBV5-1,-,TRBD2,CASSPGLAGGYNEQFF,TGCGCCAGCAGCCCTGGTCTAGCGGGAGGCTACAATGAGCAGTTCTTC
TRBJ2-2,TRBV2,-,-,CASIGGRTDGELFF,TGTGCCAGCATTGGAGGCAGGACCGACGGGGAGCTGTTTTTT
TRBJ2-7,TRBV10-3,-,-,CAISESGASYEQYF,TGTGCCATCAGTGAGTCAGGGGCCTCCTACGAGCAGTACTTC
TRBJ1-3,TRBV9,-,TRBD1,CASRGQATGNTIYF,TGTGCCAGCAGGGGACAGGCCACTGGAAACACCATATATTTT
TRBJ2-7,TRBV27,few,-,CASRETASYEQYF,TGTGCCAGCAGGGAGACAGCCTCCTACGAGCAGTACTTC
TRBJ1-2,TRBV5-1,few,-,CATPGGYGYTF,TGCGCCACCCCTGGGGGCTATGGCTACACCTTC
TRBJ2-1,TRBV2,-,-,CASTSGTRSSYNEQFF,TGTGCCAGCACGTCCGGGACTCGAAGCTCCTACAATGAGCAGTTCTTC
TRBJ2-5,TRBV9,once,-,CASSLSVGGGNSHQETQYF,TGTGCCAGCAGCCTATCCGTTGGGGGCGGGAACTCGCACCAAGAGACCCAGTACTTC
TRBJ2-3,TRBV10-3,-,-,CAISLAISTDTQYF,TGTGCCATCAGCCTAGCGATTAGCACAGATACGCAGTATTTT
TRBJ1-2,TRBV5-6,-,TRBD1,CASSTSQGAGGYTF,TGTGCCAGCAGCACCTCCCAGGGGGCGGGAGGCTACACCTTC
TRBJ2-7,TRBV9,-,TRBD2,CASSVAGGLTYEQYF,TGTGCCAGCAGCGTGGCGGGAGGCCTCACCTACGAGCAGTACTTC
TRBJ2-7,TRBV27,-,-,CASSFNPLSYEQYF,TGTGCCAGCAGTTTTAACCCACTCTCCTACGAGCAGTACTTC
TRBJ2-7,TRBV7-2,-,TRBD2,CASSLDVTSDYEQYF,TGTGCCAGCAGCTTAGATGTGACTAGCGACTACGAGCAGTACTTC
TRBJ2-2,TRBV18,-,TRBD2,CASSPSGVNGELFF,TGTGCCAGCTCACCCAGCGGGGTCAACGGGGAGCTGTTTTTT
TRBJ2-7,TRBV30,once,TRBD1,CAWRPGQAYEQYF,TGTGCCTGGAGGCCGGGACAGGCATACGAGCAGTACTTC
TRBJ2-7,TRBV5-1,-,TRBD1,CASSVGGSGTGGAEQYF,TGCGCCAGCAGCGTGGGGGGCTCCGGGACAGGGGGCGCCGAGCAGTACTTC
TRBJ2-7,TRBV2,-,-,CASRGGGGYEQYF,TGTGCCAGCAGGGGAGGGGGTGGCTACGAGCAGTACTTC
TRBJ1-2,TRBV15,-,-,CATSRGTQDGLGGYTF,TGTGCCACCAGCAGAGGGACCCAAGACGGTCTTGGTGGCTACACCTTC
TRBJ2-2,TRBV7-8,-,-,CASSLGRGELFF,TGTGCCAGCAGCTTAGGAAGGGGGGAGCTGTTTTTT
TRBJ2-4,TRBV18,-,-,CASSPPPLTGDLPIQYF,TGTGCCAGCTCACCACCGCCCTTGACAGGCGATTTGCCCATTCAGTACTTC
TRBJ1-4,TRBV7-3,-,-,CASSLGPNEKLFF,TGTGCCAGCAGCTTAGGTCCTAATGAAAAACTGTTTTTT
TRBJ2-1,TRBV2,-,TRBD2,CASKTSGVINEQFF,TGTGCCAGCAAAACTAGCGGCGTAATCAATGAGCAGTTCTTC
TRBJ1-1,TRBV28,once,-,CASSWTWGVNTEAFF,TGTGCCAGCAGCTGGACCTGGGGGGTGAACACTGAAGCTTTCTTT
TRBJ1-5,TRBV6-4,once,-,CASGDDKTRHQPQHF,TGTGCCAGCGGAGATGACAAAACTCGCCATCAGCCCCAGCATTTT
TRBJ1-2,TRBV5-1,-,-,CASSTSTDYGYTF,TGCGCCAGCAGCACTTCGACAGACTATGGCTACACCTTC
TRBJ1-3,TRBV7-3,-,-,CASSTDGLASGNTIYF,TGTGCCAGCAGCACGGACGGTTTAGCCTCTGGAAACACCATATATTTT
TRBJ2-7,TRBV27,-,TRBD2,CASSLSLAGVNEQYF,TGTGCCAGCAGTCTGAGCCTAGCGGGAGTAAACGAGCAGTACTTC
TRBJ2-2,TRBV7-7,-,-,CASSAQPGGELFF,TGTGCTAGCAGCGCGCAGCCAGGCGGGGAGCTGTTTTTT
TRBJ2-2,TRBV18,-,TRBD2,CASSLASGRSDTGELFF,TGTGCCAGCTCGCTGGCTAGCGGGCGATCTGACACCGGGGAGCTGTTTTTT
TRBJ2-7,TRBV9,-,TRBD2,CASSQAGVNDEQYF,TGTGCCAGCAGCCAAGCGGGAGTAAACGACGAGCAGTACTTC
TRBJ2-7,TRBV11-2,-,-,CASSLAAAYEQYF,TGTGCCAGCAGCTTAGCGGCAGCCTACGAGCAGTACTTC
TRBJ2-5,TRBV6-1,-,TRBD1,CASSEETGTWETQYF,TGTGCCAGCAGTGAAGAGACAGGGACGTGGGAGACCCAGTACTTC
TRBJ2-2,TRBV6-1,few,TRBD2,CASSATSGETGELFF,TGTGCCAGCAGTGCAACTAGCGGAGAAACCGGGGAGCTGTTTTTT
TRBJ2-7,TRBV30,-,-,CAWSASSSYEQYF,TGTGCCTGGAGTGCCAGTAGCTCCTACGAGCAGTACTTC
TRBJ2-7,TRBV27,few,-,CASGILEGQYF,TGTGCCAGCGGGATTCTGGAGGGGCAGTACTTC
TRBJ1-1,TRBV4-1,few,-,CASSQATRGEAFF,TGCGCCAGCAGCCAAGCGACCAGGGGTGAAGCTTTCTTT
TRBJ1-1,TRBV10-2,-,-,CATWGGNTEAFF,TGCGCCACCTGGGGGGGGAACACTGAAGCTTTCTTT
TRBJ2-3,TRBV5-1,-,-,CASSLAKPLGTDTQYF,TGCGCCAGCAGCTTGGCCAAACCCTTGGGCACAGATACGCAGTATTTT
TRBJ2-6,TRBV5-1,few,TRBD2,CASSLVGLAGASGANVLTF,TGCGCCAGCAGCTTGGTGGGACTAGCGGGAGCCTCGGGGGCCAACGTCCTGACTTTC
TRBJ2-3,TRBV13,-,TRBD2,CASSSLAGGADTQYF,TGTGCCAGCAGCTCTCTAGCGGGAGGAGCAGATACGCAGTATTTT
TRBJ2-7,TRBV7-9,few,TRBD2,CASSPTYGTTYQYF,TGTGCCAGCAGCCCCACATACGGGACTACGTATCAGTACTTC
TRBJ1-3,TRBV28,-,-,CASSTSGGTRNTIYF,-
TRBJ2-7,TRBV10-2,-,-,CASSRDAYEQYF,TGCGCCAGCAGCCGGGACGCCTACGAGCAGTACTTC
TRBJ1-1,TRBV27,-,-,CASSSLQGRNTEAFF,TGTGCCAGCAGTTCCCTACAGGGTAGAAACACTGAAGCTTTCTTT
TRBJ2-1,TRBV29-1,-,-,CSVEEGGKNNEQFF,TGCAGCGTTGAAGAAGGTGGGAAGAACAATGAGCAGTTCTTC
TRBJ2-1,TRBV5-1,-,-,CASSLGSVAYNEQFF,TGCGCCAGCAGCTTGGGGTCAGTAGCCTACAATGAGCAGTTCTTC
TRBJ1-1,TRBV11-3,once,-,CASSRPPGYEAFF,TGTGCCAGCAGCAGACCACCAGGGTACGAAGCTTTCTTT
TRBJ2-3,TRBV5-1,once,-,CASSDPNRADTQYF,TGCGCCAGCAGCGACCCAAACAGGGCAGATACGCAGTATTTT
TRBJ2-7,TRBV2,-,-,CASSRSAGYEQYF,TGTGCCAGCAGCCGGTCGGCCGGATACGAGCAGTACTTC